The 16 T cell receptor beta chains presented below share a single source sample, sequenced in a study of T cells in Graves' hyperthyroidism and ophthalmopathy. Amplified TCR beta CDR3 regions derived from RNA transcripts. An initial round of RT-PCR targeting the TCR CDR3 relied on the HTBI primer set. From the multiplex PCR reads, TCRdb called clonotypes with MiXCR, one entry per CDR3 protein. The sample shows around 400,000 distinct CDR3 sequences, approximately 13% of them seen only once. The sequenced sample consisted of blood. The receptors were sampled from a woman under 30 with Graves' hyperthyroidism.

The CDR3 sequence is CSVEDRGQETQYF. The CDR3 coding sequence is TGCAGCGTTGAAGATCGGGGTCAAGAGACCCAGTACTTC. This sequence joins TRBV29-1 and TRBJ2-5; D is possibly TRBD2 (5 bases). Trimming shortened V by 0 bases and J by 2 bases, and 7 bases separated the two germline ends. This CDR3 is built from 13 residues. Germline CDR1 is SQVTM and CDR2 is ANQGSEA. Looking up the rest from reference TRBV29-1 and TRBJ2-5 gives the full variable domain: SAVISQKPSRDICQRGTSLTIQCQVDSQVTMMFWYRQQPGQSLTLIATANQGSEATYESGFVIDKFPISRPNLTFSTLTVSNMSPEDSSIYLCSVEDRGQETQYFGPGTRLLVL.

This clonotype was seen at least ten times. This chain connects TRBV11-3 to TRBJ2-2, with D possibly matching TRBD1 (5 bases). The length of the CDR3 is 16 residues. The germline gives CDR1 SGHNT, CDR2 YENEEA. Trimming removed 5 bases at V and 6 bases at J, with 19 bases between. The CDR3 is CASSAAPGRVSGELFF. As DNA, the CDR3 is TGTGCCAGCAGCGCCGCCCCTGGCAGGGTCTCCGGGGAGCTGTTTTTT. The complete variable domain, with remaining parts taken from reference TRBV11-3 and TRBJ2-2, reads EAGVVQSPRYKIIEKKQPVAFWCNPISGHNTLYWYLQNLGQGPELLIRYENEEAVDDSQLPKDRFSAERLKGVDSTLKIQPAELGDSAVYLCASSAAPGRVSGELFFGEGSRLTVL.

This clonotype came up many times. The V gene is TRBV2, the J gene TRBJ2-1, with 9 bases lining up with TRBD1. With V trimmed by 8 bases and J by 7 bases, 9 bases remained unmatched. Per germline, CDR1 SNHLY and CDR2 FYNNEI. This CDR3 has 14 residues. The CDR3 DNA sequence: TGTGCCAGCTCTAGGGGGACAGGGAGGAATGAGCAGTTCTTC. Its protein product is CASSRGTGRNEQFF.

Comment on this clonotype: A single base separates this from a much larger clone, so it may be a read error. The chain combines TRBV11-2 with TRBJ2-3, with 7 bases lining up with TRBD1. The CDR3 covers 16 residues. J gave up 2 bases and V 5 bases, and 10 bases lay outside the gene matches. Looked up from germline, CDR1 is SGHAT and CDR2 is FQNNGV. The CDR3 protein is CASSIGTVLNTDTQYF. DNA for the CDR3: TGTGCCAGCAGCATCGGGACAGTCTTAAACACAGATACGCAGTATTTT.

This clonotype was observed a few times. CDR3 sequence reads: CASSPLGAGSVELFF. Written as DNA, the CDR3 is TGTGCCAGCAGCCCCCTAGGGGCAGGGTCGGTGGAGCTGTTTTTT. The chain employs TRBV9 and TRBJ2-2, with a tentative D call TRBD1 (5 bases). This CDR3 comprises 15 residues. The germline V and J ends were trimmed by 4 bases and 10 bases, with 20 bases remaining between them. Per germline, CDR1 SGDLS and CDR2 YYNGEE.

This clonotype was found a few times. This sequence may be a read error, since a much larger clone differs from it by one base. The rearrangement links TRBV7-8 to TRBJ1-5; 7 bases map to TRBD1. Germline loops: CDR1 SGHVS, CDR2 FQNEAQ. CDR3 size: 15 residues. CDR3 amino acids: CASGLVGQSNQPQHF. CDR3 coding DNA: TGTGCCAGCGGCTTAGTGGGACAGAGTAATCAGCCCCAGCATTTT.

This clonotype has at least ten counts. This CDR3 reads CASSRDSNYGYTF. The CDR3 nucleotides read TGTGCCAGCAGCCGGGACAGCAACTATGGCTACACCTTC. V is TRBV2 and J is TRBJ1-2; 7 bases align to TRBD1. With 6 bases clipped from V and 2 bases from J, the junction kept 3 bases outside the gene matches. The germline V gene has CDR1 SNHLY and CDR2 FYNNEI. CDR3 length equals 13 residues.

The genes are TRBV6-1 and TRBJ1-6, with 7 bases aligning to TRBD1. Germline CDR1 reads MNHNS; CDR2 reads SASEGT. CDR3 length: 14 residues. The J segment lost 7 bases and the V segment lost 5 bases, leaving 5 bases of the junction unmatched. Written as DNA, the CDR3 is TGTGCCAGCAGTTCGGGACAGTCAAATTCACCCCTCCACTTT. This codes for CASSSGQSNSPLHF.

This clonotype occurred a few times. One end of the junction fails to match germline, which may point to a read error. The chain recombines TRBV9 with TRBJ2-3; 7 bases match TRBD1. CDR1 SGDLS and CDR2 YYNGEE come from the germline V gene. CDR3 length equals 15 residues. The CDR3 coding sequence is TGTGCCAGCAACGCTGAGGGGGCCCGCACGGATACGCAGTATTTT. This sequence encodes CASNAEGARTDTQYF. Drawing the rest from reference TRBV9 and TRBJ2-3, the complete variable domain is DSGVTQTPKHLITATGQRVTLRCSPRSGDLSVYWYQQSLDQGLQFLIQYYNGEERAKGNILERFSAQQFPDLHSELNLSSLELGDSALYFCASNAEGARTDTQYFGPGTRLTVL.

V usage is TRBV10-3 and J usage is TRBJ1-4; no clear D gene. Germline CDR1 is ENHRY and CDR2 is SYGVKD. The V end lost 3 bases, the J end lost 10 bases, and 12 bases lay between the germline ends. CDR3 length: 13 residues. The CDR3 DNA reads TGTGCCATCAGTGAAAGTACCGCGGGAAAACTGTTTTTT. Its protein product is CAISESTAGKLFF.

In this sample, this clonotype turned up a few times. The J gene is TRBJ1-2, the V gene TRBV24-1, with 9 nucleotides matching TRBD1. The CDR3 totals 14 residues. V was clipped by 6 bases and J by 6 bases; unmatched bases: 7. Germline lookup yields CDR1 KGHDR and CDR2 SFDVKD. CDR3 bases: TGTGCCACCAGTTCCGGGGACAGGGCCCATGGCTACACCTTC. Its protein product is CATSSGDRAHGYTF.

This clonotype was seen at least ten times. The V gene is TRBV10-3, the J gene TRBJ1-1; TRBD1 is a possible D gene (5 bases). CDR3 length: 14 residues. Trimming took off 3 bases at V and 6 bases at J, with 14 bases between the two ends. CDR1 is ENHRY and CDR2 is SYGVKD in the germline V gene. The CDR3 sequence is CAISDRGKGAEAFF. Written as DNA, the CDR3 is TGTGCCATCAGTGATCGCGGGAAAGGGGCTGAAGCTTTCTTT.

Many counts were recorded for this clonotype. The chain couples TRBV5-1 to TRBJ2-7; 8 bases line up with TRBD1. V dropped 4 bases and J dropped 5; count of bases not matched to a gene: 5. CDR1 and CDR2 from the germline V gene are SGHRS and YFSETQ. This CDR3 region has 13 residues. The CDR3 sequence: CASSQTGEDEQYF. CDR3 DNA sequence: TGCGCCAGCAGCCAGACAGGGGAGGACGAGCAGTACTTC.

This clonotype was recorded at least ten times. The chain uses TRBV27 and TRBJ2-7, with a weak D call TRBD2 (6 bases). The V end was cut by 7 bases, the J end by 2 bases, with 12 bases between. Germline CDR1 MNHEY, CDR2 SMNVEV (reference sequence). The CDR3 is 13 residues long. DNA for the CDR3: TGTGCCAGCACCTCGGACTACACCTACGAGCAGTACTTC. Translated, it gives CASTSDYTYEQYF.

In its sample, this clonotype was seen many times. The chain carries TRBV4-2 and TRBJ2-5; D not resolved. The CDR3 has 15 residues. V was shortened by 0 bases and J by 0 bases, with 8 bases between the two germline ends. Germline assignment: CDR1 LGHNA and CDR2 YNFKEQ. The CDR3 DNA follows: TGTGCCAGCAGCCAAGATTTGACGCACCAAGAGACCCAGTACTTC. Translating gives CASSQDLTHQETQYF.

This clonotype was counted ten times or more. The rearrangement links TRBV9 to TRBJ2-3; D gene uncertain. Trimming removed 0 bases from V and 4 bases from J, with 6 bases in between. The CDR3 contains 13 residues. Germline V CDR1 and CDR2: SGDLS, YYNGEE. CDR3 sequence: CASSVAGADTQYF. DNA of the CDR3: TGTGCCAGCAGCGTAGCTGGGGCAGATACGCAGTATTTT.